The 2 T cell receptor beta chains below all came from one sample that was sequenced in a study of blood T cell repertoires in COVID-19. The data were produced by immunoSEQ multiplex PCR, yet TCRdb's version contains in-frame clones alone and is incomplete. Among 250,000 to 300,000 clones listed, 84% were seen once. Sequencing input: peripheral blood. The receptor set was obtained from a man in his 60s with acute or convalescent COVID-19.

The chain couples TRBV6-5 to TRBJ1-5; TRBD1 matches at 10 bases. This CDR3 spans 14 amino acids. From germline, CDR1 is MNHEY and CDR2 SVGAGI. V dropped 6 bases and J dropped 6; count of bases not matched to a gene: 5. As DNA, the CDR3 is TGTGCCAGCAGCTCCGACAGGGGGCGTCAGCCCCAGCATTTT. Amino acid sequence: CASSSDRGRQPQHF.

This chain links TRBV10-3 with TRBJ1-1; TRBD1 aligns across 8 bases. V dropped 6 bases and J dropped 3; count of bases not matched to a gene: 3. Germline CDR1 is ENHRY and CDR2 is SYGVKD. The CDR3 totals 13 residues. The CDR3 DNA reads as TGTGCCATCAGGGACAGGGCGGACACTGAAGCTTTCTTT. Translating gives CAIRDRADTEAFF.